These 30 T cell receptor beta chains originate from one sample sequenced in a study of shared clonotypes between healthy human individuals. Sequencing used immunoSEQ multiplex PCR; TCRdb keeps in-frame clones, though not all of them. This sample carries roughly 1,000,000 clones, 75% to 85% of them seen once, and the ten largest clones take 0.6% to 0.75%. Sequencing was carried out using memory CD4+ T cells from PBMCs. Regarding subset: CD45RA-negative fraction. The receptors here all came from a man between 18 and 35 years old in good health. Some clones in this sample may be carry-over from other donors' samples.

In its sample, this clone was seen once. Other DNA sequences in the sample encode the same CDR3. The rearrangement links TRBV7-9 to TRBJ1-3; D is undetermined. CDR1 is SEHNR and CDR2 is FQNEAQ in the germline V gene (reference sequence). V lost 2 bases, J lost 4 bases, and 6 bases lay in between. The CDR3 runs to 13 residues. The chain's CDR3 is CASSLLDGNTIYF. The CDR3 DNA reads TGTGCCAGCAGCTTACTCGACGGAAACACCATATATTTT.

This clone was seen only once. Written as DNA, the CDR3 is TGCGCCAGCAGCCTCCGGTTGGGGGACGCCAACGAGCAGTACTTC. Translated: CASSLRLGDANEQYF. The gene calls are TRBV5-1 and TRBJ2-7; D tentatively fits TRBD1 or TRBD2 (5 bases each). The V end was cut by 4 bases, the J end by 5 bases, with 19 bases between. Germline V gene data show CDR1 as SGHRS and CDR2 as YFSETQ. The CDR3 is 15 residues long.

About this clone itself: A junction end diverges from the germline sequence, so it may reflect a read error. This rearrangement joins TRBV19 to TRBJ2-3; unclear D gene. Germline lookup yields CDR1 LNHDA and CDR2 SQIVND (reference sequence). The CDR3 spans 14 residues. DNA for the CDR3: TGTGCCAGTAGTATTCGGGCGCGGCCGGATATGCAGTATTTT. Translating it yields CASSIRARPDMQYF.

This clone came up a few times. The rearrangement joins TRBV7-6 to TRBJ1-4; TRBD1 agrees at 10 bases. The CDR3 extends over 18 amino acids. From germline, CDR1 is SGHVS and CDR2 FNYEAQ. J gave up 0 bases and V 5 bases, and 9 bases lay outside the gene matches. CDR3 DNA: TGTGCCAGCAGCCCCCGGGGGACAGGGGCTGCAACTAATGAAAAACTGTTTTTT. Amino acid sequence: CASSPRGTGAATNEKLFF.

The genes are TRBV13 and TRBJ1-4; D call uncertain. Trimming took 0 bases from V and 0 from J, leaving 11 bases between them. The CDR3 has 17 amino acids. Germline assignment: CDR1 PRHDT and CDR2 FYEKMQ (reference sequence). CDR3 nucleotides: TGTGCCAGCAGCTTAGGCAGGAATCTCGCAACTAATGAAAAACTGTTTTTT. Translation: CASSLGRNLATNEKLFF.

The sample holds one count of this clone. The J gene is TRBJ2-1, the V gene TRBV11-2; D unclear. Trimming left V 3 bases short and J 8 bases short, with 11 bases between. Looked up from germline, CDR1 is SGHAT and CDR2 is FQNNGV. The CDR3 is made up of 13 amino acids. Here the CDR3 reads CASSLIIGYEQFF. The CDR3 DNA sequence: TGTGCCAGCAGCTTGATCATTGGGTATGAGCAGTTCTTC.

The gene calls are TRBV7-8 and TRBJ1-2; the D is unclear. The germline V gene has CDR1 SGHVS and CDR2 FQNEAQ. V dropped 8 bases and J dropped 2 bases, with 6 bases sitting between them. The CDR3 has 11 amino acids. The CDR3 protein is CASGANYGYTF. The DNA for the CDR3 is TGTGCCAGCGGAGCGAACTATGGCTACACCTTC.

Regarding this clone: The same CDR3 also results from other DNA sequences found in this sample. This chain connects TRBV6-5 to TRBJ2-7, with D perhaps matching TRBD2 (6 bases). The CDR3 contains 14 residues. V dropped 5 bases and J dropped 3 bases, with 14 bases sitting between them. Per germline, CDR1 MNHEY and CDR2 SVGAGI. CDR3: CASSRRDLDYEQYF. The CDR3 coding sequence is TGTGCCAGCAGTCGGCGGGACCTAGACTACGAGCAGTACTTC.

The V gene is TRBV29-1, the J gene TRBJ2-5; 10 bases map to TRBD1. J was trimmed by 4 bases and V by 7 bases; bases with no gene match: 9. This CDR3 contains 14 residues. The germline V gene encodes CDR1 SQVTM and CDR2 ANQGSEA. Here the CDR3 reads CSGKTGGAGETQYF. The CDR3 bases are TGCAGCGGGAAGACAGGGGGCGCGGGAGAGACCCAGTACTTC.

CDR3 bases: TGTGCCAGCAGTCGGATGGACAGGGTCTATGGCTACACCTTC. Its translation is CASSRMDRVYGYTF. The chain uses TRBV28 and TRBJ1-2; 8 nucleotides agree with TRBD1. The CDR3 has 14 amino acids. With 5 bases clipped from V and 4 bases from J, the junction kept 6 bases outside the gene matches. From germline, CDR1 is MDHEN and CDR2 SYDVKM.

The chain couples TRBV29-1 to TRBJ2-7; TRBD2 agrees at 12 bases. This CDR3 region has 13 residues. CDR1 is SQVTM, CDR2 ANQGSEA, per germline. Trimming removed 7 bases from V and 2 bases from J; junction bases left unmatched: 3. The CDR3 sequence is CSARTSGAYEQYF. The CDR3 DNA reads TGCAGCGCAAGGACTAGCGGGGCCTACGAGCAGTACTTC.

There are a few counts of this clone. CDR3 sequence (DNA): TGTGCCAGCAGCGTTCGAACCCACAATCAGCCCCAGCATTTT. This gives the protein CASSVRTHNQPQHF. J is TRBJ1-5 and V is TRBV28, with no clear D. From germline, CDR1 is MDHEN and CDR2 SYDVKM. CDR3 length equals 14 residues. V gave up 6 bases and J gave up 3 bases, with 12 bases separating them.

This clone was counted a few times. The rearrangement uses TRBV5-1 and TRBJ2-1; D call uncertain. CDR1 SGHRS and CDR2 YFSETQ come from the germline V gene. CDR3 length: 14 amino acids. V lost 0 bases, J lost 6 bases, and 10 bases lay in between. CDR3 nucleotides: TGCGCCAGCAGCTTGGAGTGGGCCGGCAATGAGCAGTTCTTC. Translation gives CASSLEWAGNEQFF.

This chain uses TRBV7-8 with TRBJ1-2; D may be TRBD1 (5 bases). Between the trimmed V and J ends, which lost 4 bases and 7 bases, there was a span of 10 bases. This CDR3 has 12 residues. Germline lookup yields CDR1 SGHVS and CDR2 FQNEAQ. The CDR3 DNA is TGTGCCAGCAGCTCAATAGGGGTTGGCTACACCTTC. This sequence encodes CASSSIGVGYTF. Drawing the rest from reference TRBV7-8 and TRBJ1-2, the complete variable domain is GAGVSQSPRYKVAKRGQDVALRCDPISGHVSLFWYQQALGQGPEFLTYFQNEAQLDKSGLPSDRFFAERPEGSVSTLKIQRTQQEDSAVYLCASSSIGVGYTFGSGTRLTVV.

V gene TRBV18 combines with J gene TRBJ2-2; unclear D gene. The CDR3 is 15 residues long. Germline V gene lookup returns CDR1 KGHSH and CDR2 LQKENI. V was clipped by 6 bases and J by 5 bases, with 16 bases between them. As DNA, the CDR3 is TGTGCCAGCTCCCTCCGAGGCTTAGGAACCGGGGAGCTGTTTTTT. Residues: CASSLRGLGTGELFF.

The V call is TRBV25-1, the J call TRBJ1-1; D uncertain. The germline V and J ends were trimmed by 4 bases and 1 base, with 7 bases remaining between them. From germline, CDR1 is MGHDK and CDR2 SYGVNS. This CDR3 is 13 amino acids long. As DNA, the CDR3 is TGTGCCAGCAGTGTATCTGAGAACACTGAAGCTTTCTTT. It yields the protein CASSVSENTEAFF.

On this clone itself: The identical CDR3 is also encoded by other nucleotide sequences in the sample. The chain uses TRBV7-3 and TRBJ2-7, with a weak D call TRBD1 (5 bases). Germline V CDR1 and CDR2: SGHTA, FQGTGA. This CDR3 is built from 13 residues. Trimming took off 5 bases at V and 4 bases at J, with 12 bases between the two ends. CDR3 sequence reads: CASSLLAGYEQYF. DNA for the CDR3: TGTGCCAGCAGCCTCCTGGCAGGGTACGAGCAGTACTTC. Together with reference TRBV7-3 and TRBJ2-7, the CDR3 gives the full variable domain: GAGVSQTPSNKVTEKGKYVELRCDPISGHTALYWYRQSLGQGPEFLIYFQGTGAADDSGLPNDRFFAVRPEGSVSTLKIQRTERGDSAVYLCASSLLAGYEQYFGPGTRLTVT.

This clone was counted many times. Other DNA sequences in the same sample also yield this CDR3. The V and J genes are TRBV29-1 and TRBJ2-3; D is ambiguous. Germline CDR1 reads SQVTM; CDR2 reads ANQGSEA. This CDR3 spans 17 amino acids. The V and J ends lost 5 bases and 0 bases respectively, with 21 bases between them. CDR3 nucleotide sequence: TGCAGCGTTATCAGGCCCATATCAGGCGTTAGCACAGATACGCAGTATTTT. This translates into CSVIRPISGVSTDTQYF.

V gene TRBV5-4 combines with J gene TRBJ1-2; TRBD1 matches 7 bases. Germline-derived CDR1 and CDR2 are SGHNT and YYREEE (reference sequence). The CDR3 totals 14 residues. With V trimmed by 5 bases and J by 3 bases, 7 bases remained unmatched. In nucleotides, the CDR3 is TGTGCCAGCAGATCTACAGGGGTGGACTATGGCTACACCTTC. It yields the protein CASRSTGVDYGYTF.

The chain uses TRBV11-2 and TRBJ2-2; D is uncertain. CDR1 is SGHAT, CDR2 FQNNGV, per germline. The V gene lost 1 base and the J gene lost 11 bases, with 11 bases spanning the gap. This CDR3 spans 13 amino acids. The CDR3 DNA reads TGTGCCAGCAGCTTAGTGTCGTTACGTGAGCTGTTTTTT. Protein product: CASSLVSLRELFF. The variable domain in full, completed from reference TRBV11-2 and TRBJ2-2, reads EAGVAQSPRYKIIEKRQSVAFWCNPISGHATLYWYQQILGQGPKLLIQFQNNGVVDDSQLPKDRFSAERLKGVDSTLKIQPAKLEDSAVYLCASSLVSLRELFFGEGSRLTVL.

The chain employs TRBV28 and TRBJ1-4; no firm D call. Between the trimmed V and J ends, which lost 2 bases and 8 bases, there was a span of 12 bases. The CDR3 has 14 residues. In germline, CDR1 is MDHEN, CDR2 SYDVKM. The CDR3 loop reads CASSLRGQWEKLFF. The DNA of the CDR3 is TGTGCCAGCAGTTTACGAGGGCAATGGGAAAAACTGTTTTTT.

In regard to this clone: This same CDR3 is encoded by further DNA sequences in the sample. Here the CDR3 reads CASSSPGGNQPQHF. In DNA form, the CDR3 reads TGTGCCAGCAGTTCACCAGGGGGCAATCAGCCCCAGCATTTT. The rearrangement links TRBV28 to TRBJ1-5; tentatively, D is TRBD1 (6 bases). The germline gives CDR1 MDHEN, CDR2 SYDVKM. The CDR3 has 14 residues. Trimming stripped 4 bases from V and 2 bases from J, with 9 bases between.

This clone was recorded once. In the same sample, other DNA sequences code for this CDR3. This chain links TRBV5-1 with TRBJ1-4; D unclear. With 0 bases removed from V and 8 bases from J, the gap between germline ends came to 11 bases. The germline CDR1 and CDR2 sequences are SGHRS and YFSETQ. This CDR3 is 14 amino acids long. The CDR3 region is CASSLGVGSEKLFF. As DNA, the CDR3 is TGCGCCAGCAGCTTGGGGGTTGGGTCCGAAAAACTGTTTTTT.

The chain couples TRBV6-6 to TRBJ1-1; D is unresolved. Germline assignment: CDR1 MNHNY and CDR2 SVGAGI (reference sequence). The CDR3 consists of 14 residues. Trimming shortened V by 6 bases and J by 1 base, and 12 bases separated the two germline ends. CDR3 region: CASRDGLGNTEAFF. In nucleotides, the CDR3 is TGTGCCAGCAGAGACGGCCTGGGGAACACTGAAGCTTTCTTT.

The CDR3 bases are TGCGCCAGCAGCTTGGAAGGGGGCCAGTGGGATACGCAGTATTTT. Its translation is CASSLEGGQWDTQYF. The gene calls are TRBV5-1 and TRBJ2-3; 7 bases fit TRBD1. The CDR3 totals 15 residues. Germline values: CDR1 SGHRS, CDR2 YFSETQ. Losses at the gene ends were 0 bases for V and 6 bases for J; bases not matched to a gene: 7.

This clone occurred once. The CDR3: CASSEVGSGSSYEQYF. CDR3 DNA: TGCGCCAGCAGTGAGGTGGGTAGCGGTAGCTCCTACGAGCAGTACTTC. The rearrangement uses TRBV10-1 and TRBJ2-7, with a possible D match to TRBD2 (6 bases). Trimming removed 2 bases from V and 0 bases from J, with 14 bases in between. Germline loops: CDR1 WNHNN, CDR2 SYGVQD (reference sequence). The CDR3 is 16 residues long.

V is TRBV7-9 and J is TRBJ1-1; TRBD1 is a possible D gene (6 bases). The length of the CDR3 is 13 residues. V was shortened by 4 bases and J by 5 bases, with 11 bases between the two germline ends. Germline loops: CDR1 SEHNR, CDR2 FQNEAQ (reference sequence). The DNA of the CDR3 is TGTGCCAGCAGCTCCGGGACAAGGACTGAAGCTTTCTTT. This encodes CASSSGTRTEAFF.

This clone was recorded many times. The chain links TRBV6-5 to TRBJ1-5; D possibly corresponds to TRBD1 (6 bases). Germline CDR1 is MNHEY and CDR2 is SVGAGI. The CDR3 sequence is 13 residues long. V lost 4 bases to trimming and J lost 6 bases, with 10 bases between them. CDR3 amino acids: CASSSNRVQPQHF. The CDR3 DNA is TGTGCCAGCAGTTCAAACAGGGTTCAGCCCCAGCATTTT.

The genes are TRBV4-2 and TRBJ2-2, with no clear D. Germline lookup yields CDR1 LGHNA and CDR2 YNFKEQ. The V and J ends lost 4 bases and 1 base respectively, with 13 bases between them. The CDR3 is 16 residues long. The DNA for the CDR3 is TGTGCCAGCAGCCCAAGATCCTTGAAGAACACCGGGGAGCTGTTTTTT. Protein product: CASSPRSLKNTGELFF.

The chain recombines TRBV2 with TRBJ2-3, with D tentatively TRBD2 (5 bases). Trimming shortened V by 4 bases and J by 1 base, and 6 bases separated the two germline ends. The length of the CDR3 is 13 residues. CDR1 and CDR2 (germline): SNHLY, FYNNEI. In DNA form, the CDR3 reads TGTGCCAGCAGTGGGGAGCGCACAGATACGCAGTATTTT. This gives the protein CASSGERTDTQYF.